The 16 T cell receptor beta chains presented below share a single source sample, sequenced in a study of PD-1 blockade in mismatch repair-deficient tumors. Assay: immunoSEQ multiplex PCR; the TCRdb copy retains only in-frame clones and omits some. The profile shows some 66,000 clones, about nine tenths of them singletons. The sequences come from peripheral blood, collected 52 weeks after starting pembrolizumab. These receptors were taken from an adult with mismatch repair-deficient cancer.

The gene calls are TRBV29-1 and TRBJ2-7; 8 bases are shared with TRBD1. The CDR3 runs 12 residues. V lost 7 bases and J lost 5; bases outside the gene matches: 7. The V gene's germline CDR1 is SQVTM and CDR2 ANQGSEA. As DNA, the CDR3 is TGCAGCGCCTCGGACAGGGAGGACGAGCAGTACTTC. The encoded protein is CSASDREDEQYF.

The CDR3 bases are TGTGCCAGCAGTTTTCGGGACAGGGTTGACACAGATACGCAGTATTTT. Translated: CASSFRDRVDTDTQYF. The J gene is TRBJ2-3, the V gene TRBV7-9, with 9 bases aligning to TRBD1. The CDR3 has 16 amino acids. Trimming at V came to 6 bases and at J to 2 bases, leaving 9 bases not matched to a gene. The germline V gene encodes CDR1 SEHNR and CDR2 FQNEAQ (reference sequence).

The chain joins TRBV5-1 to TRBJ2-7, with TRBD2 matching 11 bases. V lost 2 bases to trimming and J lost 2 bases; unmatched junction nucleotides: 6. Germline CDR1 and CDR2: SGHRS and YFSETQ. The CDR3 is made up of 16 amino acids. The CDR3 loop reads CASSLLTSGETYEQYF. The CDR3 DNA follows: TGCGCCAGCAGCTTATTGACTAGCGGGGAGACCTACGAGCAGTACTTC.

The V and J genes are TRBV5-1 and TRBJ2-7; either TRBD1 or TRBD2 may fit D (5 bases each). Per germline, CDR1 SGHRS and CDR2 YFSETQ. The CDR3 sequence is 14 residues long. Trimming took off 0 bases at V and 6 bases at J, with 13 bases between the two ends. CDR3 DNA sequence: TGCGCCAGCAGCTTGGGGGCAGAGGGGATCGAGCAGTACTTC. It yields the protein CASSLGAEGIEQYF.

The chain recombines TRBV4-2 with TRBJ1-1; no reliable D call. The CDR3 spans 13 residues. V gave up 0 bases and J gave up 11 bases, with 13 bases separating them. CDR1 is LGHNA and CDR2 is YNFKEQ in the germline V gene. CDR3: CASSQDHGGEAFF. CDR3 DNA sequence: TGTGCCAGCAGCCAAGATCATGGCGGGGAGGCTTTCTTT.

The J gene is TRBJ2-3, the V gene TRBV7-9; 8 bases agree with TRBD2. The junction had 5 bases not matched to a gene; V was cut back by 6 bases and J by 0 bases. Germline V gives CDR1 SEHNR, CDR2 FQNEAQ (reference sequence). This CDR3 region has 15 residues. The CDR3 spells CASSGWTSSTDTQYF. DNA of the CDR3: TGTGCCAGCAGTGGCTGGACTAGCAGCACAGATACGCAGTATTTT.

This chain uses TRBV4-3 with TRBJ2-1, with TRBD2 matching over 7 bases. The CDR3 extends over 13 amino acids. Germline values: CDR1 LGHNA, CDR2 YSLEER. Losses at the gene ends were 5 bases for V and 15 bases for J; bases not matched to a gene: 13. The CDR3 here is CASSDFTSDPLFF. The CDR3 DNA reads TGCGCCAGCAGCGACTTCACTAGCGACCCTCTGTTCTTC.

The V call is TRBV4-3, the J call TRBJ1-4, with no clear D. The CDR3 totals 15 residues. From germline, CDR1 is LGHNA and CDR2 YSLEER. V lost 0 bases and J 5 bases, leaving 10 bases between the germline ends. The CDR3 sequence: CASSQDGPPNEKLFF. CDR3 DNA sequence: TGCGCCAGCAGCCAAGATGGGCCACCGAATGAAAAACTGTTTTTT.

This chain links TRBV7-9 with TRBJ2-3; D possibly matches TRBD1 or TRBD2 (6 bases each). The CDR3 totals 15 residues. V gave up 1 base and J gave up 1 base, with 9 bases separating them. Germline lookup yields CDR1 SEHNR and CDR2 FQNEAQ (reference sequence). The CDR3 reads CASSLVEGGTDTQYF. The CDR3 DNA is TGTGCCAGCAGCTTAGTGGAGGGGGGCACAGATACGCAGTATTTT.

The rearrangement links TRBV6-4 to TRBJ2-2, with D tentatively TRBD2 (6 bases). Trimming removed 3 bases from V and 4 bases from J, with 9 bases in between. This CDR3 is built from 14 residues. Per the germline V gene, CDR1 is MRHNA and CDR2 is SNTAGT. The CDR3 here is CASSEGTLTGELFF. The DNA of the CDR3 is TGTGCCAGCAGTGAAGGGACTCTCACCGGGGAGCTGTTTTTT.

The rearrangement joins TRBV29-1 to TRBJ2-5; 8 bases line up with TRBD1. CDR3 length: 14 amino acids. Germline V gene sequence: CDR1 SQVTM, CDR2 ANQGSEA. J lost 1 base, V lost 7 bases, and 8 bases had no gene match. For the CDR3, the DNA is TGCAGCGCAGAGACAGGGGAAATCCAAGAGACCCAGTACTTC. Its protein product is CSAETGEIQETQYF.

V usage is TRBV5-1 and J usage is TRBJ2-7; TRBD1 aligns across 10 bases. This CDR3 is 14 amino acids long. The germline gives CDR1 SGHRS, CDR2 YFSETQ. V lost 4 bases and J lost 5; bases outside the gene matches: 6. The CDR3 loop is CASSVGQGLDEQYF. The CDR3 nucleotides are TGCGCCAGCAGCGTGGGACAGGGGCTCGACGAGCAGTACTTC.

This chain links TRBV28 with TRBJ2-5, with D perhaps matching TRBD2 (7 bases). The CDR3 sequence is 18 residues long. The V end was cut by 3 bases, the J end by 9 bases, with 29 bases between. CDR1 and CDR2 (germline): MDHEN, SYDVKM. For the CDR3, the DNA is TGTGCCAGCAGTTTCCCCTGGGGGGGGCGGGAACTCGGGTCGGCCCAGTACTTC. Residues: CASSFPWGGRELGSAQYF.

The chain joins TRBV6-1 to TRBJ2-7; 12 bases are a match to TRBD2. J gave up 7 bases and V 3 bases, and 19 bases lay outside the gene matches. There are 19 residues in the CDR3. Germline V gene lookup returns CDR1 MNHNS and CDR2 SASEGT. CDR3 in DNA: TGTGCCAGCAGTGAGGGCCCTTATCGACTTGAGACTAGCGGGAGTGAGCAGTACTTC. Translated: CASSEGPYRLETSGSEQYF.

The gene calls are TRBV4-3 and TRBJ2-7, with no clear D. The V gene lost 0 bases and the J gene lost 0 bases, with 6 bases spanning the gap. The CDR3 consists of 14 residues. Germline values: CDR1 LGHNA, CDR2 YSLEER. Here the CDR3 reads CASSQDYHSYEQYF. The DNA of the CDR3 is TGCGCCAGCAGCCAAGACTACCACTCCTACGAGCAGTACTTC.

The chain has TRBV7-9 and TRBJ1-1; 10 nucleotides align to TRBD1. CDR1 and CDR2 from the germline V gene are SEHNR and FQNEAQ (reference sequence). The CDR3 has 16 residues. V lost 4 bases to trimming and J lost 5 bases; unmatched junction nucleotides: 10. The CDR3 sequence is CASSSPRTGGGTEAFF. In DNA form, the CDR3 reads TGTGCCAGCAGCTCCCCGCGGACAGGGGGAGGAACTGAAGCTTTCTTT.